These 7 T cell receptor beta chains originate from one sample sequenced in a study of T cells in Graves' hyperthyroidism and ophthalmopathy (dated by TCRdb to 2018 to 2020). The receptor library was made with multiplex PCR. TCRdb records Illumina HiSeq 2000 as the sequencer. The TCR beta CDR3 regions were amplified from RNA transcripts. The first round of RT-PCR for the TCR CDR3 was performed with the HTBI primer set and the Qiagen OneStep RT-PCR kit. TCRdb trimmed public reads at Q25 via fastp, called clones via MiXCR and kept in-frame beta chains. Each entry merges the rows of one CDR3 protein and shows their most common DNA and genes. This sample comprises nearly 600,000 distinct CDR3 sequences, around 13% of them detected only once. The ten top clones hold more than 5% of the sample. Sequencing input: blood. The receptor set was obtained from a woman under 40 with Graves' hyperthyroidism that later progressed to Graves' ophthalmopathy.

In DNA form, the CDR3 reads TGCAGTGCCCCTAGGCAGGGCGACAATCAGCCCCAGCATTTT. It yields the protein CSAPRQGDNQPQHF. This chain links TRBV20-1 with TRBJ1-5, with a tentative D call TRBD1 (5 bases). Germline V lookup: CDR1 DFQATT, CDR2 SNEGSKA (reference sequence). CDR3 length: 14 residues. The germline V and J ends were trimmed by 6 bases and 3 bases, with 15 bases remaining between them.

This clonotype was detected only a few times. The J gene is TRBJ1-3, the V gene TRBV18, with D unresolved. This CDR3 has 13 amino acids. V was pared by 2 bases and J by 2 bases, with 4 bases between. In germline, CDR1 is KGHSH, CDR2 LQKENI. The CDR3 reads CASSPEAGNTIYF. The CDR3 region has the DNA TGTGCCAGCTCACCAGAAGCTGGAAACACCATATATTTT. Complete variable domain (other parts from reference TRBV18 and TRBJ1-3): NAGVMQNPRHLVRRRGQEARLRCSPMKGHSHVYWYRQLPEEGLKFMVYLQKENIIDESGMPKERFSAEFPKEGPSILRIQQVVRGDSAAYFCASSPEAGNTIYFGEGSWLTVV.

This clonotype was recorded many times. The rearrangement uses TRBV12-3 or TRBV12-4 and TRBJ1-2, with D perhaps matching TRBD1 (6 bases). CDR3 length: 14 amino acids. Trimming cost V 6 bases and J 6 bases, with 17 bases left between them. The DNA for the CDR3 is TGTGCCAGCAGAAGACAGGAGGGTAGTGATGGCTACACCTTC. It specifies CASRRQEGSDGYTF.

This clonotype was observed many times. The V call is TRBV5-1, the J call TRBJ2-7; no clear D gene. There are 16 residues in the CDR3. CDR1 and CDR2 (germline): SGHRS, YFSETQ. V was shortened by 1 base and J by 6 bases, with 20 bases between the two germline ends. CDR3 amino acids: CASSLRAWAHLFEQYF. As DNA, the CDR3 is TGCGCCAGCAGCTTGAGGGCTTGGGCTCACCTGTTCGAGCAGTACTTC.

The DNA for the CDR3 is TGTGCCAGCAGTCCTCAGGGATGCAATCAGCCCCAGCATTTT. It codes for CASSPQGCNQPQHF. The J gene is TRBJ1-5, the V gene TRBV27, with D perhaps TRBD1 (5 bases). Germline CDR1 and CDR2: MNHEY and SMNVEV (reference sequence). V lost 5 bases and J 2 bases, leaving 10 bases between the germline ends. The CDR3 is 14 residues long.

This clonotype was detected a few times. The CDR3 nucleotides read TGCAGTACTAACAGGGGTTTTGGCAATCAGCCCCAGCATTTT. It specifies CSTNRGFGNQPQHF. The rearrangement joins TRBV20-1 to TRBJ1-5; 7 bases line up with TRBD1. The CDR3 contains 14 residues. Looked up from germline, CDR1 is DFQATT and CDR2 is SNEGSKA (reference sequence). With 8 bases clipped from V and 2 bases from J, the junction kept 9 bases outside the gene matches.

The chain has TRBV3-1 and TRBJ2-7, with D perhaps TRBD2 (5 bases). With 1 base removed from V and 2 bases from J, the gap between germline ends came to 12 bases. The CDR3 totals 15 residues. From germline, CDR1 is LGHDT and CDR2 YNNKEL (reference sequence). CDR3 protein: CASSQGTDDPYEQYF. CDR3 DNA: TGTGCCAGCAGCCAAGGGACTGACGATCCCTACGAGCAGTACTTC.